Each of the 31 T cell receptor beta chains below was sequenced from the same sample in a study of graft-versus-host responses after intestinal transplantation. Libraries were prepared by immunoSEQ multiplex PCR; TCRdb keeps only in-frame clonotypes and omits some of them. The sample consists of some 21,000 clones, roughly 33% of them appearing once. Co-plating was performed using roughly 200,000 CFSE-labeled responder cells and roughly 200,000 irradiated, violet-dye-labeled stimulator cells. The input for sequencing was alloreactive CD8+ T cells from a mixed lymphocyte reaction culture, taken before intestinal transplant. Subset specified: CFSE-low proliferating T cells sorted from roughly 6-day pre-transplant mixed lymphocyte reaction (GvH or HvG direction). These receptors came from a human patient who received an intestinal transplant.

This clone has only a few counts. This chain connects TRBV6-6 to TRBJ1-2; D unresolved. The CDR3 runs to 11 residues. Germline CDR1 reads MNHNY; CDR2 reads SVGAGI (reference sequence). V was cut by 8 bases and J by 4 bases, with 8 bases left in between. The CDR3 is CASQETYGYTF. CDR3 nucleotides: TGTGCCAGCCAGGAAACCTATGGCTACACCTTC.

V is TRBV27 and J is TRBJ2-3, with D unclear. CDR1 MNHEY and CDR2 SMNVEV come from the germline V gene (reference sequence). V was trimmed by 3 bases and J by 3 bases, leaving 7 bases between them. The CDR3 spans 13 residues. CDR3 protein: CASSFSSTDTQYF. CDR3 in DNA: TGTGCCAGCAGTTTCTCCTCGACAGATACGCAGTATTTT.

This clone was seen a few times. The chain is built from TRBV15 and TRBJ2-7; tentative D call: TRBD2 (5 bases). Trimming stripped 2 bases from V and 6 bases from J, with 14 bases between. Germline assignment: CDR1 LNHNV and CDR2 YYDKDF (reference sequence). The CDR3 consists of 14 residues. CDR3 DNA: TGTGCCACCAGCAGATACACTAGACCCTCCGAGCAGTACTTC. This codes for CATSRYTRPSEQYF.

V gene TRBV28 combines with J gene TRBJ2-7; 9 bases align to TRBD1. Germline CDR1 and CDR2: MDHEN and SYDVKM. V shed 3 bases, J shed 3 bases, and the junction held 21 bases outside the gene matches. The CDR3 consists of 20 residues. The CDR3 reads CASSFLRDRDDPVMIYEQYF. The CDR3 region has the DNA TGTGCCAGCAGTTTCCTCCGGGACAGGGATGATCCTGTTATGATCTACGAGCAGTACTTC.

The chain employs TRBV6-9 and TRBJ1-5; D ambiguous. The CDR3 runs 13 residues. Trimming left V 4 bases short and J 1 base short, with 5 bases between. Looked up from germline, CDR1 is MNHGY and CDR2 is SVAAGI. Here the CDR3 DNA reads TGTGCCAGCAGTTGGGGAAGCAATCAGCCCCAGCATTTT. Protein: CASSWGSNQPQHF.

This clone occurred a few times. CDR3 nucleotides: TGTGCCAGCAGTTACTTACTCAGGGGATTGGAGGGCTACACCTTC. Residues: CASSYLLRGLEGYTF. The rearrangement joins TRBV6-6 to TRBJ1-2, with D tentatively TRBD1 (6 bases). The germline gives CDR1 MNHNY, CDR2 SVGAGI (reference sequence). The CDR3 is made up of 15 amino acids. The V and J ends lost 1 base and 8 bases respectively, with 17 bases between them.

This chain connects TRBV28 to TRBJ2-2; D unclear. Germline lookup yields CDR1 MDHEN and CDR2 SYDVKM. This CDR3 contains 13 residues. The germline V and J ends were trimmed by 4 bases and 2 bases, with 5 bases remaining between them. The CDR3 loop is CASSWANTGELFF. DNA of the CDR3: TGTGCCAGCAGTTGGGCCAACACCGGGGAGCTGTTTTTT.

This clone was seen only a few times. The gene calls are TRBV6-1 and TRBJ2-7, with 9 nucleotides matching TRBD2. V lost 3 bases, J lost 3 bases, and 3 bases stayed unmatched. Germline lookup yields CDR1 MNHNS and CDR2 SASEGT. The CDR3 spans 14 residues. Here the CDR3 reads CASSDASGIYEQYF. DNA for the CDR3: TGTGCCAGCAGTGATGCTAGCGGGATCTACGAGCAGTACTTC.

This clone was detected once. V gene TRBV6-5 combines with J gene TRBJ1-1; no clear D gene. Germline assignment: CDR1 MNHEY and CDR2 SVGAGI. This CDR3 comprises 12 residues. The ends were cut back, 2 bases at V and 4 bases at J, with 5 bases in the middle. The CDR3 is CASSYGVTEAFF. DNA for the CDR3: TGTGCCAGCAGTTACGGGGTCACTGAAGCTTTCTTT.

The V call is TRBV7-3, the J call TRBJ2-3; TRBD1 or TRBD2 may be the D gene (6 bases each). V was cut by 3 bases and J by 6 bases, with 16 bases left in between. The V gene's germline CDR1 is SGHTA and CDR2 FQGTGA. The CDR3 length is 15 residues. Here the CDR3 DNA reads TGTGCCAGCAGCTTGACAGGAGGGGTCAGGGATACGCAGTATTTT. Translation: CASSLTGGVRDTQYF.

The chain joins TRBV11-2 to TRBJ2-1, with D perhaps being TRBD1 or TRBD2 (5 bases each). CDR1 SGHAT and CDR2 FQNNGV come from the germline V gene. This CDR3 has 14 amino acids. V was shortened by 5 bases and J by 4 bases, with 12 bases between the two germline ends. Here the CDR3 DNA reads TGTGCCAGCAGCCAAACCGGGGCGTACAATGAGCAGTTCTTC. Residues: CASSQTGAYNEQFF.

The rearrangement links TRBV5-1 to TRBJ2-1; D perhaps matches TRBD1 (5 bases). The V and J ends lost 7 bases and 9 bases respectively, with 14 bases between them. The germline CDR1 and CDR2 sequences are SGHRS and YFSETQ. CDR3 length: 12 residues. The CDR3 sequence is CASGGHLPEQFF. The CDR3 DNA is TGCGCCAGCGGCGGACATCTTCCTGAGCAGTTCTTC.

This sequence joins TRBV27 and TRBJ1-1; the D gene is possibly TRBD1 (6 bases). The CDR3 length is 14 residues. V lost 3 bases to trimming and J lost 0 bases, with 8 bases between them. Germline V gene sequence: CDR1 MNHEY, CDR2 SMNVEV (reference sequence). The CDR3: CASSFGGLNTEAFF. For the CDR3, the DNA is TGTGCCAGCAGTTTCGGGGGGCTGAACACTGAAGCTTTCTTT.

V gene TRBV5-6 combines with J gene TRBJ2-5, with 7 bases identical to TRBD1. The end of the DNA is better explained by TRBJ2-7, so the J call may be wrong. Germline V gives CDR1 SGHDT, CDR2 YYEEEE. The CDR3 totals 13 residues. Here the CDR3 reads CASSSGTDYEQYF. In nucleotides, the CDR3 is TGTGCCAGCAGTTCCGGGACAGACTACGAGCAGTACTTC.

V usage is TRBV27 and J usage is TRBJ1-5; no clear D gene. Per the germline V gene, CDR1 is MNHEY and CDR2 is SMNVEV (reference sequence). The V gene lost 3 bases and the J gene lost 3 bases, with 9 bases spanning the gap. The CDR3 length is 14 residues. For the CDR3, the DNA is TGTGCCAGCAGTTTTTACGGGAACAATCAGCCCCAGCATTTT. It translates to CASSFYGNNQPQHF.

This sequence joins TRBV27 and TRBJ1-5; D call uncertain. The CDR3 loop spans 15 amino acids. With 1 base removed from V and 0 bases from J, the gap between germline ends came to 7 bases. Looked up from germline, CDR1 is MNHEY and CDR2 is SMNVEV (reference sequence). The CDR3: CASSLLGYSNQPQHF. The CDR3 nucleotides read TGTGCCAGCAGTTTATTGGGGTATAGCAATCAGCCCCAGCATTTT.

This sequence joins TRBV28 and TRBJ2-7; unclear D gene. Trimming cost V 4 bases and J 4 bases, with 23 bases left between them. Germline V lookup: CDR1 MDHEN, CDR2 SYDVKM. The CDR3 consists of 17 residues. CDR3 sequence: CASSSSPVTPTPYEQYF. CDR3 sequence (DNA): TGTGCCAGCAGTTCCAGCCCCGTGACACCGACACCTTACGAGCAGTACTTC.

A few counts support this clone. This specimen includes other DNA sequences encoding the same CDR3. The CDR3 region has the DNA TGTGCCAGCAGTTTCTCCTCCTACAATGAGCAGTTCTTC. Translating gives CASSFSSYNEQFF. The genes are TRBV27 and TRBJ2-1; D gene unclear. The germline V gene encodes CDR1 MNHEY and CDR2 SMNVEV (reference sequence). The germline V and J ends were trimmed by 3 bases and 0 bases, with 3 bases remaining between them. CDR3 length: 13 residues.

This clone was detected only a few times. J is TRBJ1-2 and V is TRBV6-6; D unclear. Deletions cut 3 bases from V and 5 bases from J, with 16 bases between. Germline assignment: CDR1 MNHNY and CDR2 SVGAGI (reference sequence). CDR3 length: 15 amino acids. As DNA, the CDR3 is TGTGCCAGCAGTTATTCCCCTCAAACCGGGTATGGCTACACCTTC. Protein product: CASSYSPQTGYGYTF.

This chain joins TRBV11-3 and TRBJ2-7; D is perhaps TRBD2 (6 bases). V was pared by 0 bases and J by 3 bases, with 12 bases between. This CDR3 spans 15 amino acids. The germline CDR1 and CDR2 sequences are SGHNT and YENEEA. CDR3 in amino acids: CASSLEAGLNYEQYF. In DNA form, the CDR3 reads TGTGCCAGCAGCTTAGAGGCGGGACTCAACTACGAGCAGTACTTC.

The chain recombines TRBV5-5 with TRBJ1-4; 7 bases align to TRBD1. The CDR3 has 16 residues. Germline CDR1 and CDR2: SGHKS and YYEKEE (reference sequence). Trimming cost V 3 bases and J 8 bases; bases outside gene matches: 13. CDR3 protein: CASSSSLQGWQEKLFF. In nucleotides, the CDR3 is TGTGCCAGCAGCTCCTCCCTACAGGGGTGGCAAGAAAAACTGTTTTTT.

This clone was observed a handful of times. V and J are TRBV27 and TRBJ2-7; the match to TRBD2 covers 7 bases. The CDR3 sequence is 14 residues long. Germline V CDR1 and CDR2: MNHEY, SMNVEV (reference sequence). V lost 6 bases to trimming and J lost 2 bases; unmatched junction nucleotides: 7. The CDR3 sequence: CASRTGGLAYEQYF. For the CDR3, the DNA is TGTGCCAGCAGGACGGGCGGACTAGCCTACGAGCAGTACTTC.

The J gene is TRBJ2-5, the V gene TRBV4-1, with TRBD1 identical over 7 bases. Germline V gene data show CDR1 as MGHRA and CDR2 as YSYEKL. This CDR3 comprises 14 residues. The ends lost 0 bases at V and 5 bases at J; junction bases unmatched: 3. The CDR3 coding sequence is TGCGCCAGCAGCCAAGAAGGGGGCTGGGAGACCCAGTACTTC. This encodes CASSQEGGWETQYF.

This sequence joins TRBV28 and TRBJ1-1; the match to TRBD1 covers 8 bases. After removal of 6 bases from V and 5 bases from J, the junction contained 5 bases not matched to a gene. The germline CDR1 and CDR2 sequences are MDHEN and SYDVKM. The CDR3 contains 13 residues. CDR3 sequence reads: CASRYTGGTEAFF. CDR3 nucleotides: TGTGCCAGCAGATATACAGGGGGTACTGAAGCTTTCTTT.

The gene calls are TRBV9 and TRBJ2-2; 10 nucleotides match TRBD1. This CDR3 spans 16 amino acids. Per germline, CDR1 SGDLS and CDR2 YYNGEE. With V trimmed by 3 bases and J by 6 bases, 8 bases remained unmatched. Here the CDR3 reads CASSGGDRGSAGELFF. CDR3 nucleotide sequence: TGTGCCAGCAGCGGGGGGGACAGGGGAAGTGCCGGGGAGCTGTTTTTT. Complete variable domain (other parts from reference TRBV9 and TRBJ2-2): DSGVTQTPKHLITATGQRVTLRCSPRSGDLSVYWYQQSLDQGLQFLIQYYNGEERAKGNILERFSAQQFPDLHSELNLSSLELGDSALYFCASSGGDRGSAGELFFGEGSRLTVL.

This chain uses TRBV28 with TRBJ2-1, with TRBD1 matching over 10 bases. There are 17 residues in the CDR3. After removal of 6 bases from V and 4 bases from J, the junction contained 12 bases not matched to a gene. Germline values: CDR1 MDHEN, CDR2 SYDVKM. This chain's CDR3 is CASSWKFWTGGYNEQFF. In DNA form, the CDR3 reads TGTGCCAGCAGCTGGAAATTCTGGACAGGGGGGTACAATGAGCAGTTCTTC. Full variable domain (remainder filled in from reference TRBV28 and TRBJ2-1): DVKVTQSSRYLVKRTGEKVFLECVQDMDHENMFWYRQDPGLGLRLIYFSYDVKMKEKGDIPEGYSVSREKKERFSLILESASTNQTSMYLCASSWKFWTGGYNEQFFGPGTRLTVL.

The V and J genes are TRBV9 and TRBJ2-5; a weak D match, TRBD1 (7 bases). Trimming shortened V by 6 bases and J by 4 bases, and 25 bases separated the two germline ends. CDR1 and CDR2 (germline): SGDLS, YYNGEE. The CDR3 contains 17 residues. The CDR3, as DNA: TGTGCCAGCAACATGAGGGGGCCGGGCCCGGGGGTAGAGACCCAGTACTTC. Encoded protein: CASNMRGPGPGVETQYF.

V and J are TRBV27 and TRBJ2-1, with D tentatively TRBD1 (5 bases). The V gene's germline CDR1 is MNHEY and CDR2 SMNVEV (reference sequence). V was pared by 6 bases and J by 0 bases, with 9 bases between. The CDR3 is 14 residues long. The DNA for the CDR3 is TGTGCCAGCAGGGCAGGGTACTCCTACAATGAGCAGTTCTTC. The encoded protein is CASRAGYSYNEQFF.

V gene TRBV5-4 combines with J gene TRBJ2-5; TRBD1 aligns across 9 bases. CDR1 SGHNT and CDR2 YYREEE come from the germline V gene (reference sequence). The CDR3 contains 16 residues. V lost 0 bases, J lost 4 bases, and 7 bases stayed unmatched. CDR3: CASSLGDREVVETQYF. The CDR3 nucleotides are TGTGCCAGCAGCTTGGGGGACAGGGAAGTGGTAGAGACCCAGTACTTC.

The rearrangement links TRBV7-9 to TRBJ1-5, with 9 bases lining up with TRBD1. Germline lookup yields CDR1 SEHNR and CDR2 FQNEAQ (reference sequence). CDR3 length equals 15 residues. V gave up 2 bases and J gave up 5 bases; unmatched junction bases: 4. In DNA, the CDR3 is TGTGCCAGCAGCTTATTTACAGGGGGCGATCAGCCCCAGCATTTT. This gives the protein CASSLFTGGDQPQHF.

This clone was seen more than once but under ten times. The rearrangement links TRBV19 to TRBJ2-7; D ambiguous. The germline V and J ends were trimmed by 3 bases and 2 bases, with 8 bases remaining between them. Germline assignment: CDR1 LNHDA and CDR2 SQIVND (reference sequence). This CDR3 has 13 residues. CDR3 residues: CASSIGEPYEQYF. The CDR3 DNA is TGTGCCAGTAGTATTGGAGAGCCCTACGAGCAGTACTTC.